The following is a TCR beta chain sequence with its context. Its target is not known. The data derive from a study of shared clonotypes between healthy human individuals. The study's findings and limits: Generation of non-shared clonotypes was less probable than generation of clonotypes shared by all four donors. The donor pool, a small one, limited the genetic and exposure-history diversity represented.

The study ran the assay at deep level. Per the study methods: ImmunoSEQ junction-only sequences lacked quality scores, so their filtering differed. Measured with immunoSEQ multiplex PCR; TCRdb has only the in-frame clones, and not every one. That table is the source of V, J and clone size, and D and trimming were worked out from the DNA. The sample includes about 1 million clones, around 74% of them seen just once. The CDR3 extends over 15 amino acids. The J segment lost 4 bases and the V segment lost 4 bases, leaving 8 bases of the junction unmatched. Germline CDR1 and CDR2: SGHRS and YFSETQ. This clonotype was obtained from a man younger than 30 in good health. The sequenced sample consisted of memory CD4+ T cells sorted from blood. Subset of the sample: CD45RA-negative fraction. The rearrangement uses TRBV5-1 and TRBJ2-3, with 8 bases fitting TRBD2. The CDR3 protein is CASSEAGVMADTQYF. The CDR3 DNA reads as TGCGCCAGCAGCGAAGCGGGAGTTATGGCAGATACGCAGTATTTT.